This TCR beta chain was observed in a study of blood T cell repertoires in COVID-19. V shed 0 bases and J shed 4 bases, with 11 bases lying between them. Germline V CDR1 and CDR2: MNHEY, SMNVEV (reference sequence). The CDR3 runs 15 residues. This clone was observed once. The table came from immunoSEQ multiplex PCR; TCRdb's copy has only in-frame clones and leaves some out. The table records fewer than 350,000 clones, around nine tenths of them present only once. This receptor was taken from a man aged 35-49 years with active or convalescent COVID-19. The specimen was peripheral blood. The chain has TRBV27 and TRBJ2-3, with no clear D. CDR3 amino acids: CASSLSSSSADTQYF. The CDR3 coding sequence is TGTGCCAGCAGTTTATCTAGCTCCAGCGCAGATACGCAGTATTTT.